Shown below are 17 T cell receptor beta chains from a single sample sequenced in a study of blood T cell repertoires in COVID-19. The assay was immunoSEQ multiplex PCR, and TCRdb's table has in-frame clones only and misses some. The sample carries tens of thousands of clones, more than 75% recorded once. Sample: PBMCs or T cells enriched from blood (not recorded which). These receptors originate from a woman aged 40 to 55 who had recovered from COVID-19.

The chain joins TRBV19 to TRBJ1-2; no clear D. Germline lookup yields CDR1 LNHDA and CDR2 SQIVND (reference sequence). This CDR3 region has 13 residues. V was shortened by 1 base and J by 5 bases, with 8 bases between the two germline ends. In DNA, the CDR3 is TGTGCCAGTAGTATAGTTGAGACATATGGCTACACCTTC. It translates to CASSIVETYGYTF.

The table lists this clone with a count of one. The chain joins TRBV15 to TRBJ1-4; D gene unclear. Between the trimmed V and J ends, which lost 1 base and 5 bases, there was a span of 8 bases. The CDR3 has 14 residues. The V gene's germline CDR1 is LNHNV and CDR2 YYDKDF (reference sequence). Here the CDR3 DNA reads TGTGCCACCAGCAGAGTTTGGCAGAATGAAAAACTGTTTTTT. Its translation is CATSRVWQNEKLFF.

This chain uses TRBV29-1 with TRBJ1-1, with 10 bases lining up with TRBD1. CDR3 size: 12 residues. Losses at the gene ends were 4 bases for V and 7 bases for J; bases not matched to a gene: 3. Germline CDR1 reads SQVTM; CDR2 reads ANQGSEA. For the CDR3, the DNA is TGCAGCGTTGGACAGGGGGCTCATGAAGCTTTCTTT. Protein sequence: CSVGQGAHEAFF.

This chain joins TRBV11-2 and TRBJ1-2, with 7 bases matching TRBD1. The germline V gene has CDR1 SGHAT and CDR2 FQNNGV. This CDR3 is built from 18 residues. The V and J ends lost 0 bases and 0 bases, in that order; junction bases with no gene match: 10. CDR3 protein: CASSLDLMTGNPNYGYTF. The CDR3 bases are TGTGCCAGCAGCTTAGATCTGATGACAGGGAATCCTAACTATGGCTACACCTTC.

The CDR3 DNA follows: TGTGCCAGTAGTGCGTGGACAGATAACTATGGCTACACCTTC. Translation: CASSAWTDNYGYTF. This chain connects TRBV19 to TRBJ1-2; D may be TRBD1 (6 bases). The CDR3 loop spans 14 amino acids. Trimming took 5 bases from V and 1 from J, leaving 11 bases between them. Germline CDR1 LNHDA, CDR2 SQIVND (reference sequence).

V usage is TRBV6-5 and J usage is TRBJ2-3; 9 nucleotides match TRBD1. Per the germline V gene, CDR1 is MNHEY and CDR2 is SVGAGI. This CDR3 is built from 15 residues. Trimming took 0 bases from V and 5 from J; bases not matched to a gene: 3. The CDR3 reads CASSYSTGGKDTQYF. CDR3 in DNA: TGTGCCAGCAGTTACTCCACAGGGGGCAAAGATACGCAGTATTTT.

The chain uses TRBV13 and TRBJ2-2; TRBD2 agrees at 8 bases. J gave up 0 bases and V 2 bases, and 2 bases lay outside the gene matches. The length of the CDR3 is 16 residues. Germline CDR1 is PRHDT and CDR2 is FYEKMQ (reference sequence). The CDR3 DNA reads as TGTGCCAGCAGCTTATACGGGGGGGCGAACACCGGGGAGCTGTTTTTT. It specifies CASSLYGGANTGELFF.

The chain is built from TRBV7-9 and TRBJ2-5; D ambiguous. Germline values: CDR1 SEHNR, CDR2 FQNEAQ (reference sequence). The CDR3 is 15 amino acids. The V end was cut by 5 bases, the J end by 0 bases, with 13 bases between. In DNA form, the CDR3 reads TGTGCCAGCAGCCACCCACGGGTGTACCAAGAGACCCAGTACTTC. Residues: CASSHPRVYQETQYF. Based on the CDR3 plus reference TRBV7-9 and TRBJ2-5, the full variable domain is DTGVSQNPRHKITKRGQNVTFRCDPISEHNRLYWYRQTLGQGPEFLTYFQNEAQLEKSRLLSDRFSAERPKGSFSTLEIQRTEQGDSAMYLCASSHPRVYQETQYFGPGTRLLVL.

The rearrangement uses TRBV10-2 and TRBJ2-3; D might be TRBD2 (5 bases). The V and J ends lost 10 bases and 2 bases respectively, with 16 bases between them. This CDR3 has 14 residues. Germline CDR1 WSHSY, CDR2 SAAADI. CDR3 in amino acids: CATRGSGNTDTQYF. The DNA of the CDR3 is TGCGCCACCCGAGGGTCGGGGAACACAGATACGCAGTATTTT.

This chain connects TRBV27 to TRBJ1-2; a weak D match, TRBD1 (6 bases). The germline V gene encodes CDR1 MNHEY and CDR2 SMNVEV (reference sequence). This CDR3 has 16 amino acids. The ends were cut back, 6 bases at V and 1 base at J, with 18 bases in the middle. The CDR3 reads CASRDLGGPFNYGYTF. The CDR3 region has the DNA TGTGCCAGCAGGGACCTTGGGGGCCCCTTTAACTATGGCTACACCTTC.

This clone was recorded a few times. This chain uses TRBV5-4 with TRBJ1-1; 12 bases agree with TRBD1. Looked up from germline, CDR1 is SGHNT and CDR2 is YYREEE (reference sequence). CDR3 length: 14 amino acids. With V trimmed by 3 bases and J by 9 bases, 6 bases remained unmatched. The CDR3 region has the DNA TGTGCCAGCAGCTCGAACCGGGACAGGGGGCAAGCTTTCTTT. Its protein product is CASSSNRDRGQAFF.

The rearrangement links TRBV12-3 or TRBV12-4 to TRBJ1-1; D may be TRBD1 (5 bases). Trimming stripped 5 bases from V and 5 bases from J, with 12 bases between. This CDR3 is built from 13 residues. The CDR3 sequence: CASSPQEGTEAFF. The CDR3 coding sequence is TGTGCCAGCAGTCCTCAGGAGGGGACTGAAGCTTTCTTT.

This clone was seen a few times. This rearrangement joins TRBV28 to TRBJ1-5; D unresolved. This CDR3 contains 12 residues. CDR1 is MDHEN, CDR2 SYDVKM, per germline. In DNA, the CDR3 is TGTAGTACAGCCGAAAGCAATCAGCCCCAGCATTTT. Translation: CSTAESNQPQHF. The entire variable domain, with the rest obtained from reference TRBV28 and TRBJ1-5, is as follows: DVKVTQSSRYLVKRTGEKVFLECVQDMDHENMFWYRQDPGLGLRLIYFSYDVKMKEKGDIPEGYSVSREKKERFSLILESASTNQTSMYLCSTAESNQPQHFGDGTRLSIL.

The chain is built from TRBV7-9 and TRBJ2-5; TRBD2 might be the D (6 bases). Per germline, CDR1 SEHNR and CDR2 FQNEAQ (reference sequence). The CDR3 length is 16 residues. With 4 bases removed from V and 4 bases from J, the gap between germline ends came to 19 bases. The CDR3 DNA follows: TGTGCCAGCAGCTCAGCATGGCGGGGTCTGAGAGAGACCCAGTACTTC. Protein product: CASSSAWRGLRETQYF.

CDR3 bases: TGTGCCAGCAGCTCCCTGACAGGGTCGAACACTGAAGCTTTCTTT. Translated: CASSSLTGSNTEAFF. The chain links TRBV11-2 to TRBJ1-1; 7 nucleotides align to TRBD1. Trimming took 4 bases from V and 1 from J; bases not matched to a gene: 6. The length of the CDR3 is 15 residues. Germline V lookup: CDR1 SGHAT, CDR2 FQNNGV.

This clone showed up just once. CDR3: CSASTGGTDTQYF. CDR3 DNA: TGCAGTGCTAGTACAGGTGGCACAGATACGCAGTATTTT. This sequence joins TRBV20-1 and TRBJ2-3, with TRBD1 as a possible D gene (5 bases). V gave up 3 bases and J gave up 1 base, with 8 bases separating them. The CDR3 covers 13 residues. Germline values: CDR1 DFQATT, CDR2 SNEGSKA (reference sequence).

The CDR3 DNA is TGTGCCAGCAGCGTAGATTGGGGCGCCTACGAGCAGTACTTC. Translating it yields CASSVDWGAYEQYF. This chain uses TRBV9 with TRBJ2-7; possible D gene TRBD1, 5 bases. Trimming shortened V by 0 bases and J by 2 bases, and 9 bases separated the two germline ends. CDR3 length equals 14 residues. CDR1 is SGDLS and CDR2 is YYNGEE in the germline V gene.